A single sample gave rise to the 28 T cell receptor beta chains below, sequenced in a study of tumor and adjacent non-tumor tissue in lung cancer. RNA was extracted from bulk tissue without any cell sorting. A modified ARM-PCR protocol with three rounds of nested PCR amplified TCRbeta. Using its own MiXCR run on the multiplex PCR reads, TCRdb lists one record per CDR3 protein. The data show 65,000 to 95,000 distinct CDR3 sequences, around two thirds seen once. The sample consisted of lung tumor tissue. The source of these receptors is a woman in her sixties or seventies with non-small cell lung cancer.

On this clonotype itself: Sequence at one end of the junction differs from germline and may be a read error. The V call is TRBV5-4, the J call TRBJ2-1; 7 bases fit TRBD2. The germline V gene encodes CDR1 SGHNT and CDR2 YYREEE (reference sequence). This CDR3 region has 16 residues. The CDR3 DNA is TGTGTCAGCAGGAAAGAGGTGGGACTATACTACAATGAGCAGTTCTTC. Protein product: CVSRKEVGLYYNEQFF.

Points on this clonotype: A junction end diverges from the germline sequence, so it may reflect a read error. The rearrangement links TRBV7-8 to TRBJ2-7; D could derive from TRBD1 or TRBD2 (6 bases each). The CDR3 runs 17 residues. CDR1 is SGHVS and CDR2 is FQNEAQ in the germline V gene. For the CDR3, the DNA is TGTGCGAGCAACTTAGCGAGGGCCAGGGGAGGCTCCTACGAGCAGTACTTC. This gives the protein CASNLARARGGSYEQYF. Full variable domain (missing parts from reference TRBV7-8 and TRBJ2-7): GAGVSQSPRYKVAKRGQDVALRCDPISGHVSLFWYQQALGQGPEFLTYFQNEAQLDKSGLPSDRFFAERPEGSVSTLKIQRTQQEDSAVYLCASNLARARGGSYEQYFGPGTRLTVT.

A remark on this clonotype: A junction end diverges from the germline sequence, so it may reflect a read error. The genes are TRBV6-1 and TRBJ2-5, with a possible D match to TRBD2 (5 bases). The CDR3 has 16 amino acids. Germline lookup yields CDR1 MNHNS and CDR2 SASEGT. CDR3 bases: TGTGCCAGACGGAAAGACCCGACTAACTGGTTAGAGACCCAGTACTTT. Translation: CARRKDPTNWLETQYF.

A word on this clonotype: The CDR3 end shows no conserved phenylalanine or tryptophan, and so a read error is likely. The V gene is TRBV12-3 or TRBV12-4, the J gene TRBJ2-7, with TRBD1 matching 9 bases. This CDR3 contains 15 residues. The CDR3 protein is CAGSPNRGPNYEQYL. The DNA for the CDR3 is TGTGCCGGCAGTCCGAACAGGGGGCCCAACTACGAGCAGTACCTC.

Worth noting for this clonotype: Sequence at one end of the junction differs from germline and may be a read error. This chain connects TRBV28 to TRBJ2-1; 8 bases are a match to TRBD1. The CDR3 runs 14 residues. The germline V gene encodes CDR1 MDHEN and CDR2 SYDVKM. DNA of the CDR3: TGTACCAGCAAGTTGGGGACAGGTCCCAATGGGCAGTTCTTC. It is translated as CTSKLGTGPNGQFF.

With regard to this clonotype: A much larger clone lies a single base off, so this may be a read error. J is TRBJ1-2 and V is TRBV14, with D perhaps matching TRBD1 (5 bases). Germline V gives CDR1 SGHDN, CDR2 FVKESK. The CDR3 spans 14 residues. The CDR3 nucleotides read TGTGCCAGCAGCACCTTGGAGGGGATCGGTGGCTACGCCTTC. Protein sequence: CASSTLEGIGGYAF.

To note about this clonotype: The conserved closing phenylalanine or tryptophan is absent in this CDR3, likely reflecting a read error. For the CDR3, the DNA is TGCAGCGTTGTGGCGATGCAACTTCAAGAGACCCAGTACCTC. It translates to CSVVAMQLQETQYL. The genes are TRBV29-1 and TRBJ2-5; no reliable D call. This CDR3 is built from 14 residues. The germline CDR1 and CDR2 sequences are SQVTM and ANQGSEA. V was trimmed by 4 bases and J by 2 bases, leaving 14 bases between them.

In regard to this clonotype: Because the CDR3 is missing its conserved closing phenylalanine or tryptophan, this is likely a read error. The chain links TRBV6-1 to TRBJ1-1; TRBD1 agrees at 7 bases. Germline CDR1 and CDR2: MNHNS and SASEGT. CDR3 length: 15 amino acids. The CDR3, as DNA: TGTGCCAACAGTCCACGGGACAGCCCGAACACTGAAGCTTTCGTT. Amino acids: CANSPRDSPNTEAFV.

With respect to this clonotype: This may be a read error: a much more frequent sequence differs by one nucleotide. The gene calls are TRBV11-2 and TRBJ2-7, with D possibly being TRBD1 or TRBD2 (5 bases each). V dropped 0 bases and J dropped 8 bases, with 17 bases sitting between them. Germline CDR1 SGHAT, CDR2 FQNNGV. The CDR3 is 15 amino acids. CDR3 amino acids: CASSLDVRGIYKQYF. Here the CDR3 DNA reads TGTGCCAGCAGCTTAGATGTGAGGGGAATTTACAAGCAGTACTTC.

This clonotype was counted once. This may come from a read error, since a much larger clone is one base off. The chain combines TRBV5-1 with TRBJ2-7, with D tentatively TRBD1 or TRBD2 (5 bases each). The germline V gene encodes CDR1 SGHRS and CDR2 YFSETQ. The CDR3 spans 13 residues. CDR3 sequence (DNA): TGCGCCAGAAGCTGGGACCGCGGGTACGAGCAGTACTTC. Its translation: CARSWDRGYEQYF.

The chain joins TRBV11-3 to TRBJ2-7; 10 bases line up with TRBD2. CDR1 is SGHNT and CDR2 is YENEEA in the germline V gene. The CDR3 loop spans 15 amino acids. J was trimmed by 6 bases and V by 0 bases; bases with no gene match: 5. CDR3 DNA sequence: TGTGCCAGCAGCTTAGACACTAGCGGGAACGTCGAGCAGTACTTC. It is translated as CASSLDTSGNVEQYF.

A word on this clonotype: This may come from a read error, since a much larger clone is one base off. This sequence joins TRBV7-8 and TRBJ1-4; D remains ambiguous. The CDR3 consists of 13 residues. CDR1 is SGHVS and CDR2 is FQNEAQ in the germline V gene. Trimming stripped 3 bases from V and 11 bases from J, with 13 bases between. The CDR3 region is CASSFGRRNKLFF. CDR3 coding DNA: TGTGCCAGCAGCTTTGGCAGGAGGAACAAACTGTTTTTT.

Regarding this clonotype: No conserved phenylalanine or tryptophan is present at the end of the CDR3, so a read error is the likely explanation. The chain joins TRBV6-1 to TRBJ2-3, with TRBD2 matching over 14 bases. Germline loops: CDR1 MNHNS, CDR2 SASEGT. The CDR3 is made up of 15 amino acids. Unmatched junction bases numbered 5, after V lost 10 bases and J lost 2 bases. The CDR3 nucleotides read TGTGCCACCGGGACTAGCGGGAGTCTCACAGATACGCAGTATTCT. Its translation: CATGTSGSLTDTQYS.

Notes on this clonotype: One end of the junction varies from germline; a read error may be responsible. This CDR3 is CASRQDRVGTQPQHF. CDR3 DNA: TGTGCCAGCAGGCAAGACAGGGTTGGCACTCAGCCCCAACATTTT. The chain carries TRBV7-8 and TRBJ1-5, with TRBD1 matching 7 bases. The V gene's germline CDR1 is SGHVS and CDR2 FQNEAQ. The CDR3 extends over 15 amino acids.

The genes are TRBV11-3 and TRBJ2-3; D uncertain. The V gene's germline CDR1 is SGHNT and CDR2 YENEEA. The CDR3 runs 13 residues. The V gene lost 2 bases and the J gene lost 4 bases, with 7 bases spanning the gap. The chain's CDR3 is CASSLILADTQYF. CDR3 bases: TGTGCCAGCAGCTTAATCCTCGCAGATACGCAGTATTTT. The variable domain in full, with the rest retrieved from reference TRBV11-3 and TRBJ2-3, is EAGVVQSPRYKIIEKKQPVAFWCNPISGHNTLYWYLQNLGQGPELLIRYENEEAVDDSQLPKDRFSAERLKGVDSTLKIQPAELGDSAVYLCASSLILADTQYFGPGTRLTVL.

The table lists this clonotype with many counts. Compared with germline, one end of the junction differs, possibly owing to a read error. The rearrangement links TRBV4-2 to TRBJ2-3; 9 positions agree with TRBD2. Germline V gene data show CDR1 as LGHNA and CDR2 as YNFKEQ. The CDR3 spans 15 residues. The CDR3 spells CASSQGAGGPDSQYF. CDR3 coding DNA: TGTGCCAGCAGCCAAGGAGCGGGAGGTCCAGATTCGCAGTATTTT.

Concerning this clonotype itself: No conserved phenylalanine or tryptophan is present at the end of the CDR3, so a read error is the likely explanation. J is TRBJ2-3 and V is TRBV6-5; no clear D. The CDR3 has 15 residues. Germline V CDR1 and CDR2: MNHEY, SVGAGI. CDR3 bases: TGTGTCAGCAGTTACTCGTTTACGAACACAGATACGCAGTATTCT. It encodes CVSSYSFTNTDTQYS.

A word on this clonotype: The junction differs from germline at one of its ends, possibly a read error. The chain recombines TRBV28 with TRBJ2-2; weak D call: TRBD2 (6 bases). CDR3 length: 14 amino acids. CDR1 is MDHEN, CDR2 SYDVKM, per germline. CDR3: CAISPTRLAGELFF. DNA for the CDR3: TGTGCCATCAGTCCCACTCGACTAGCCGGGGAGCTGTTTTTT.

This clonotype is a singleton in its sample. The junction and the germline gene differ at one end; a read error may be behind it. The V gene is TRBV6-1, the J gene TRBJ1-5; a weak D match, TRBD1 (5 bases). The CDR3 is 17 residues long. Germline loops: CDR1 MNHNS, CDR2 SASEGT. The CDR3 DNA is TGTGCCAGCACTAAAAACAGGAACCCTGACTGCAATCAGCCCCAGCTTTTT. This encodes CASTKNRNPDCNQPQLF.

Worth noting for this clonotype: The conserved phenylalanine or tryptophan is not found at the CDR3 terminus, so this likely reflects a read error. No DNA is shown, since the ends of the CDR3 on it are uncertain; the CDR3 is the one TCRdb lists. CDR3 loop: CASSYAGGNQPRHS. The chain uses TRBV6-6 and TRBJ1-5; the table's D call TRBD1 went unverified against the DNA. 14 amino acids form the CDR3, both terminal residues included. CDR1 and CDR2 (germline): MNHNY, SVGAGI (reference sequence).

This clonotype is medium-sized. The chain has TRBV6-1 and TRBJ2-1, with D possibly matching TRBD1 (5 bases). This CDR3 comprises 16 residues. Germline V gives CDR1 MNHNS, CDR2 SASEGT. The germline V and J ends were trimmed by 8 bases and 0 bases, with 17 bases remaining between them. This chain's CDR3 is CASVVGWGSSYNEQFF. The DNA for the CDR3 is TGTGCCAGCGTCGTGGGGTGGGGCAGCTCCTACAATGAGCAGTTCTTC.

Comment on this clonotype: A much larger clone lies one base from this, so it may be a read error. The J gene is TRBJ2-1, the V gene TRBV28; D might be TRBD1 (5 bases). The CDR3 runs 17 residues. CDR1 and CDR2 from the germline V gene are MDHEN and SYDVKM. In DNA, the CDR3 is TGTGCCAGCAGCAGCGAATTGGGGCGGAGTTCCTACAATGAGCAGTTATTC. Its protein is CASSSELGRSSYNEQLF.

As regards this clonotype: The junction differs from germline at one of its ends, possibly a read error. V is TRBV29-1 and J is TRBJ2-1; 7 bases fit TRBD1. Germline assignment: CDR1 SQVTM and CDR2 ANQGSEA. CDR3 length equals 14 residues. This CDR3 is CTVVRQGTYNEQFF. The CDR3 DNA reads as TGCACCGTTGTCCGACAGGGAACCTACAATGAACAGTTCTTC.

Remarks on this clonotype: The junction departs from germline at one end; a sequencing error may be responsible. The chain combines TRBV7-8 with TRBJ2-5; D unclear. The CDR3 extends over 12 amino acids. Germline loops: CDR1 SGHVS, CDR2 FQNEAQ. The CDR3 coding sequence is TGTGCCAGCAACCTAGGGCCAGAGACCCCGTATTTC. Protein: CASNLGPETPYF.

Regarding this clonotype: One end of the junction does not line up with germline, which may come from a read error. The chain carries TRBV20-1 and TRBJ2-7, with no clear D. The germline V gene encodes CDR1 DFQATT and CDR2 SNEGSKA (reference sequence). The CDR3 sequence is 14 residues long. The CDR3 region is CSVRFVGESYEQYF. In nucleotides, the CDR3 is TGCAGTGTTAGATTCGTCGGAGAGTCCTACGAGCAGTACTTC.

V gene TRBV7-8 combines with J gene TRBJ2-7, with TRBD1 matching over 7 bases. The CDR3 is 15 residues long. Germline V CDR1 and CDR2: SGHVS, FQNEAQ. With 1 base clipped from V and 1 base from J, the junction kept 4 bases outside the gene matches. For the CDR3, the DNA is TGTGCCAGCAGCTTAGATCCGGGACAGTCCTACGAGCAGTACTTC. Amino acids: CASSLDPGQSYEQYF.

This clonotype was seen just once. Mismatch with germline at one junction end may stem from a read error. V and J are TRBV4-1 and TRBJ2-1; D possibly corresponds to TRBD2 (6 bases). Per germline, CDR1 MGHRA and CDR2 YSYEKL. The CDR3 sequence is 17 residues long. The CDR3 region is CTNSSIWERASYNEQFF. The CDR3 region has the DNA TGCACCAACAGCTCCATTTGGGAGCGGGCCTCCTACAACGAGCAGTTCTTC.

Points on this clonotype: The junction departs from the called germline gene at one end, perhaps through a read error. The CDR3 region is CVSRDDRVVRGYTF. The CDR3 region has the DNA TGTGTCAGCAGGGACGACAGGGTTGTGCGAGGCTACACATTC. The V gene is TRBV6-1, the J gene TRBJ1-2, with TRBD1 matching 7 bases. This CDR3 spans 14 amino acids. The germline gives CDR1 MNHNS, CDR2 SASEGT.